This T cell receptor beta chain comes out of a study of graft-versus-host responses after intestinal transplantation. Study-level results: Present in recipient marrow, GvH clones included some that appeared first in ileum or blood.

Assay: immunoSEQ multiplex PCR; the TCRdb copy retains only in-frame clones and omits some. The sample comprises under 150,000 clones, about 95% of which are singletons, and under 3.5% rests with the top ten. As regards this clone: As yet, its antigen is unknown.

The V and J ends lost 5 bases and 1 base respectively, with 15 bases between them. Germline V gene sequence: CDR1 SEHNR, CDR2 FQNEAQ (reference sequence). The CDR3 runs 17 residues. The rearrangement links TRBV7-9 to TRBJ2-6, with D perhaps matching TRBD1 or TRBD2 (5 bases each). The source is a human donor who received an intestinal transplant. The sample was unstimulated CD8+ T cells sorted from spleen or lymph node cells, taken before intestinal transplant. The DNA of the CDR3 is TGTGCCAGCAGCGAGGGGTGGGGCCTTTCTGGGGCCAACGTCCTGACTTTC. Translating it yields CASSEGWGLSGANVLTF.